One and the same sample provided the 5 T cell receptor beta chains below, sequenced in a study of blood T cell repertoires in COVID-19. The method was immunoSEQ multiplex PCR; TCRdb's version includes in-frame clones alone and lacks a portion of them. Of about 180,000 clones listed, roughly 86% are singletons. Sequences were obtained from peripheral blood. The receptors were sampled from a woman under 40 with active or convalescent COVID-19.

The chain joins TRBV7-2 to TRBJ1-4; tentatively, D is TRBD1 (5 bases). CDR1 is SGHTA and CDR2 is FQGNSA in the germline V gene. V was pared by 4 bases and J by 1 base, with 10 bases between. This CDR3 has 15 residues. CDR3 sequence (DNA): TGTGCCAGCAGCTCGCAGGGTGGAACTAATGAAAAACTGTTTTTT. This sequence encodes CASSSQGGTNEKLFF.

This clone was detected only once. The chain is built from TRBV28 and TRBJ2-1; TRBD2 aligns across 13 bases. V shed 5 bases and J 9 bases; nucleotides not matched to a gene: 7. This CDR3 spans 15 amino acids. Germline V gene data show CDR1 as MDHEN and CDR2 as SYDVKM. In DNA, the CDR3 is TGTGCCAGCAGTCCCGGGACTAGCGGGATGGGTGAGCAGTTCTTC. Its translation: CASSPGTSGMGEQFF.

The chain combines TRBV7-9 with TRBJ2-1; 9 positions match TRBD1. Trimming cost V 5 bases and J 4 bases; bases outside gene matches: 3. Germline V lookup: CDR1 SEHNR, CDR2 FQNEAQ (reference sequence). The CDR3 contains 14 residues. The CDR3 DNA is TGTGCCAGCAGCGCCGGGACAGGGTACAATGAGCAGTTCTTC. It encodes CASSAGTGYNEQFF.

The V and J genes are TRBV25-1 and TRBJ2-3; 7 nucleotides align to TRBD1. The germline gives CDR1 MGHDK, CDR2 SYGVNS. The V and J ends lost 9 bases and 0 bases, in that order; junction bases with no gene match: 3. The CDR3 runs to 13 residues. The CDR3 loop is CASLGQSTDTQYF. The CDR3 DNA reads as TGTGCCAGTCTGGGACAGAGCACAGATACGCAGTATTTT.

There are a few counts of this clone. The chain recombines TRBV9 with TRBJ1-5; 8 nucleotides align to TRBD1. In germline, CDR1 is SGDLS, CDR2 YYNGEE. The V segment lost 3 bases and the J segment 5 bases; nucleotides outside the gene matches: 4. CDR3 size: 14 residues. The CDR3 reads CASSAQGGDQPQHF. CDR3 nucleotides: TGTGCCAGCAGCGCACAGGGGGGGGATCAGCCCCAGCATTTT.